This record covers a single T cell receptor beta chain. Its antigen is unidentified. This sample is part of a study of T cells expressing NK-cell markers. Study-level results: Similarly, these clonotypes led the CD3+CD56-NKG2C+ fraction as well in several donors.

The CDR3 has 16 amino acids. Per germline, CDR1 SGHVS and CDR2 FNYEAQ. TCRdb re-called the 5' RACE reads; every CDR3 protein appears as one record, without DNA. This sample's table has approximately 170,000 distinct CDR3 sequences. The clonotype originates from a man aged 18-75 years in good health. This chain uses TRBV7-6 with TRBJ2-1; TCRdb reports TRBD1, a call that lacks DNA to check it against. Sequencing used blood T cells: a sorted CD56 or NKG2C T cell subset, CD4+ or CD8+ T cells, or bulk PBMC T cells (not recorded which). CDR3 loop: CASSHLTGEAYNEQFF.